A single sample gave rise to the 29 T cell receptor beta chains below, sequenced in a study of blood T cells in healthy people across ages (dated by TCRdb to the mid-2010s). The library was built by means of 5' RACE. Sequencing used an Illumina HiSeq 2500. A second PCR of roughly 6 to 11 cycles was performed with a sample-barcoded 5' primer and a J-beta primer mix. TCRdb trimmed the raw reads at Q25, called clones with MiXCR and kept productive beta chains. Records with the same CDR3 protein are collapsed into one entry carrying the most frequent genes and DNA. The sample table records approximately 810,000 distinct CDR3 sequences; around 26% of these occur just once. Together, the top ten hold around 15% of the sample. Sequencing was performed on blood. The source of these receptors is a woman over 75 in good health.

The chain couples TRBV11-1 to TRBJ2-4; D possibly matches TRBD1 or TRBD2 (7 bases each). Between the trimmed V and J ends, which lost 5 bases and 0 bases, there was a span of 32 bases. The CDR3 has 22 residues. Germline CDR1 SGHAT, CDR2 FQDESV (reference sequence). CDR3 in amino acids: CASSPLGQAWASGLRAKNIQYF. The CDR3 region has the DNA TGTGCCAGCAGCCCACTCGGACAGGCATGGGCTAGCGGACTTAGAGCCAAAAACATTCAGTACTTC.

This clonotype showed up just a few times. The chain employs TRBV18 and TRBJ2-2; a possible D gene is TRBD1 (5 bases). V lost 3 bases and J lost 0, with 17 bases in between. Germline values: CDR1 KGHSH, CDR2 LQKENI. The CDR3 extends over 18 amino acids. CDR3 coding DNA: TGTGCCAGCTCACCCCAAACCCTGACAGTTACGAACACCGGGGAGCTGTTTTTT. It encodes CASSPQTLTVTNTGELFF.

This chain uses TRBV10-1 with TRBJ1-6, with 7 positions matching TRBD1. The CDR3 consists of 15 residues. Germline values: CDR1 WNHNN, CDR2 SYGVQD (reference sequence). After removal of 3 bases from V and 8 bases from J, the junction contained 7 bases not matched to a gene. Written as DNA, the CDR3 is TGCGCCAGCAGTGACCTAGGACAGGAGTATTCACCCCTCCACTTT. Translated: CASSDLGQEYSPLHF.

This clonotype was picked up a small number of times. This may be a read error, as it is one base from a much larger clone. The CDR3 sequence: CASSSSLTGLRANEQFF. For the CDR3, the DNA is TGTGCCAGCAGCTCAAGCCTGACAGGGTTAAGGGCCAATGAGCAGTTCTTC. The chain uses TRBV5-5 and TRBJ2-1; 7 bases are a match to TRBD1. Germline V gene sequence: CDR1 SGHKS, CDR2 YYEKEE (reference sequence). CDR3 size: 17 residues. V gave up 3 bases and J gave up 6 bases; unmatched junction bases: 15. Full variable domain (remainder filled in from reference TRBV5-5 and TRBJ2-1): DAGVTQSPTHLIKTRGQQVTLRCSPISGHKSVSWYQQVLGQGPQFIFQYYEKEERGRGNFPDRFSARQFPNYSSELNVNALLLGDSALYLCASSSSLTGLRANEQFFGPGTRLTVL.

Note on this clonotype: Given a much more abundant clone one base away, this may be a read error. V gene TRBV10-3 combines with J gene TRBJ1-1; no definite D call. The CDR3 extends over 12 amino acids. Per germline, CDR1 ENHRY and CDR2 SYGVKD. V gave up 8 bases and J gave up 2 bases, with 9 bases separating them. The CDR3 here is CAIGAVNTEAFF. DNA of the CDR3: TGTGCCATCGGTGCAGTTAACACTGAAGCTTTCTTT.

This clonotype was detected a few times. This chain joins TRBV20-1 and TRBJ2-1; tentatively, D is TRBD1 or TRBD2 (6 bases each). This CDR3 contains 19 residues. Germline V gene data show CDR1 as DFQATT and CDR2 as SNEGSKA (reference sequence). Trimming removed 0 bases from V and 1 base from J, with 22 bases in between. CDR3 in DNA: TGCAGTGCTAGAGATAATCTGGGACTGGGGGGCAGGTCCTACAATGAGCAGTTCTTC. Its translation is CSARDNLGLGGRSYNEQFF.

With regard to this clonotype: A much larger clonotype is one base distant, so this may be a read error. V usage is TRBV7-2 and J usage is TRBJ2-3, with TRBD2 identical over 8 bases. The CDR3 runs to 16 residues. CDR1 and CDR2 from the germline V gene are SGHTA and FQGNSA. The chain's CDR3 is CANSSLGGGSTDTQYF. For the CDR3, the DNA is TGTGCCAACAGCTCCTTAGGCGGGGGGAGCACAGATACGCAGTATTTT. The variable domain in full, with the rest retrieved from reference TRBV7-2 and TRBJ2-3, is GAGVSQSPSNKVTEKGKDVELRCDPISGHTALYWYRQSLGQGLEFLIYFQGNSAPDKSGLPSDRFSAERTGGSVSTLTIQRTQQEDSAVYLCANSSLGGGSTDTQYFGPGTRLTVL.

CDR3: CASTRQGANQPQHF. In nucleotides, the CDR3 is TGTGCCAGCACTAGACAGGGGGCCAATCAGCCCCAGCATTTT. The chain is built from TRBV6-1 and TRBJ1-5; 10 bases agree with TRBD1. J lost 3 bases, V lost 7 bases, and 3 bases had no gene match. Germline CDR1 is MNHNS and CDR2 is SASEGT. The CDR3 is 14 amino acids.

The genes are TRBV28 and TRBJ1-2; no firm D call. The CDR3 is 13 residues long. CDR1 and CDR2 (germline): MDHEN, SYDVKM. V dropped 6 bases and J dropped 5 bases, with 13 bases sitting between them. The CDR3, as DNA: TGTGCCAGCAGCACCGATCCGCCGTATGGCTACACCTTC. As protein: CASSTDPPYGYTF.

Ten or more counts support this clonotype. The CDR3 DNA is TGTGCCAGCTCACCATATCGGGGCGAGGAGACCCAGTACTTC. It specifies CASSPYRGEETQYF. The chain couples TRBV18 to TRBJ2-5, with D perhaps matching TRBD1 or TRBD2 (5 bases each). Germline CDR1 is KGHSH and CDR2 is LQKENI. This CDR3 region has 14 residues. V lost 2 bases and J 5 bases, leaving 12 bases between the germline ends.

V usage is TRBV20-1 and J usage is TRBJ2-3; D is tentatively TRBD1 or TRBD2 (5 bases each). V was clipped by 5 bases and J by 9 bases, with 18 bases between them. Germline-derived CDR1 and CDR2 are DFQATT and SNEGSKA (reference sequence). The CDR3 has 13 amino acids. The CDR3, as DNA: TGCAGTGCTGCCCGGATTGTGAGGGACACGCAGTATTTT. Amino acid sequence: CSAARIVRDTQYF.

The count of this clonotype is one. The germline gene is not matched at one end of the junction; a read error may be the cause. The chain combines TRBV10-3 with TRBJ2-3; 8 bases map to TRBD1. Germline assignment: CDR1 ENHRY and CDR2 SYGVKD. The CDR3 has 14 amino acids. CDR3 region: CAAGQDRATGTQYF. The CDR3 bases are TGCGCCGCCGGACAGGACAGGGCCACAGGTACGCAGTATTTT.

The chain couples TRBV28 to TRBJ1-2; 7 bases agree with TRBD1. This CDR3 contains 13 residues. Germline CDR1 MDHEN, CDR2 SYDVKM. The ends lost 6 bases at V and 8 bases at J; junction bases unmatched: 9. CDR3 amino acids: CASSRGEGRGYTF. Written as DNA, the CDR3 is TGTGCCAGCAGCAGGGGGGAGGGTCGCGGCTACACCTTC.

This clonotype was observed at least ten times. The chain combines TRBV30 with TRBJ2-3; no firm D call. Germline CDR1 reads GTSNPN; CDR2 reads SVGIG (reference sequence). The V and J ends lost 5 bases and 4 bases respectively, with 10 bases between them. The CDR3 totals 12 residues. CDR3 nucleotide sequence: TGTGCCTGGTCTGAAAGCGCAGATACGCAGTATTTT. Encoded protein: CAWSESADTQYF.

The V and J genes are TRBV5-1 and TRBJ2-3; D is uncertain. Trimming cost V 3 bases and J 2 bases, with 10 bases left between them. CDR1 SGHRS and CDR2 YFSETQ come from the germline V gene. The CDR3 has 14 residues. For the CDR3, the DNA is TGCGCCAGCAGCTATGACGGAAACACAGATACGCAGTATTTT. It translates to CASSYDGNTDTQYF.

As for this clonotype: A much larger clone differs from this one at a single base, so this may be a read error. The chain joins TRBV7-9 to TRBJ1-6; 7 bases fit TRBD1. Trimming cost V 7 bases and J 6 bases; bases outside gene matches: 6. Germline-derived CDR1 and CDR2 are SEHNR and FQNEAQ (reference sequence). The CDR3 loop spans 14 amino acids. The CDR3 reads CASNLGQFNSPLHF. The CDR3 nucleotides are TGTGCCAGCAACTTGGGACAGTTTAATTCACCCCTCCACTTT.

This sequence joins TRBV6-5 and TRBJ2-5; tentatively, D is TRBD1 or TRBD2 (6 bases each). Germline values: CDR1 MNHEY, CDR2 SVGAGI. The CDR3 sequence is 12 residues long. CDR3: CTTQSGGGTQYF. The CDR3 DNA sequence: TGTACCACCCAGTCCGGAGGGGGGACCCAGTACTTC.

This clonotype has at least ten counts. The chain uses TRBV9 and TRBJ2-5; D might be TRBD2 (7 bases). The V and J ends lost 0 bases and 4 bases respectively, with 16 bases between them. This CDR3 has 16 residues. Germline loops: CDR1 SGDLS, CDR2 YYNGEE. The CDR3: CASSVGYAGAGETQYF. The CDR3 DNA follows: TGTGCCAGCAGCGTAGGGTATGCGGGGGCCGGAGAGACCCAGTACTTC.

Of note for this clonotype: A clone one base away is much larger, so this may be a read error. The gene calls are TRBV20-1 and TRBJ2-2; tentative D call: TRBD1 (6 bases). Germline V gives CDR1 DFQATT, CDR2 SNEGSKA (reference sequence). Trimming took 4 bases from V and 1 from J, leaving 13 bases between them. CDR3 length: 15 amino acids. CDR3 sequence reads: CSAIDSGENTGELFF. The CDR3 region has the DNA TGCAGTGCTATTGACTCAGGGGAGAACACCGGGGAGCTGTTTTTT.

This chain uses TRBV11-3 with TRBJ1-2, with 12 nucleotides matching TRBD1. This CDR3 has 17 residues. Germline lookup yields CDR1 SGHNT and CDR2 YENEEA. V dropped 5 bases and J dropped 4; count of bases not matched to a gene: 11. DNA for the CDR3: TGTGCCAGCAGCCAAACGGGACAGGGGGCGCGCGGCTATGGCTACACCTTC. The encoded protein is CASSQTGQGARGYGYTF.

The rearrangement links TRBV29-1 to TRBJ2-3; 9 bases are a match to TRBD1. With V trimmed by 6 bases and J by 4 bases, 8 bases remained unmatched. The CDR3 loop spans 14 amino acids. CDR1 SQVTM and CDR2 ANQGSEA come from the germline V gene. Here the CDR3 DNA reads TGCAGCGTCCTCCAGGGACAGGGACCAGATACGCAGTATTTT. Protein sequence: CSVLQGQGPDTQYF.

There are a few counts of this clonotype. The chain is built from TRBV27 and TRBJ1-2, with D uncertain. The ends were cut back, 3 bases at V and 8 bases at J, with 19 bases in the middle. The CDR3 consists of 15 residues. Germline loops: CDR1 MNHEY, CDR2 SMNVEV (reference sequence). The CDR3 protein is CASSFGGLFPRGYTF. CDR3 in DNA: TGTGCCAGCAGTTTCGGAGGGCTTTTCCCCAGGGGCTACACCTTC.

In regard to this clonotype: Possible read error: a much larger clone is one base away. V is TRBV9 and J is TRBJ2-1; 7 bases are a match to TRBD1. The CDR3 is made up of 12 amino acids. Germline lookup yields CDR1 SGDLS and CDR2 YYNGEE. The CDR3 loop is CASCVRDSGQFF. CDR3 nucleotides: TGTGCCAGCTGCGTCCGGGACAGCGGGCAGTTCTTC. The whole variable domain, remainder taken from reference TRBV9 and TRBJ2-1, is DSGVTQTPKHLITATGQRVTLRCSPRSGDLSVYWYQQSLDQGLQFLIQYYNGEERAKGNILERFSAQQFPDLHSELNLSSLELGDSALYFCASCVRDSGQFFGPGTRLTVL.

For this clonotype: Given a much more abundant clone one base away, this may be a read error. V and J are TRBV6-1 and TRBJ2-7; D may match TRBD1 or TRBD2 (5 bases each). Trimming pared 8 bases from V and 3 bases from J, leaving 17 bases between. The CDR3 is 14 residues long. Germline V gene lookup returns CDR1 MNHNS and CDR2 SASEGT. As DNA, the CDR3 is TGTGCCAGCGGGACCAGGGCAGTTAGCTACGAGCAGTACTTC. It translates to CASGTRAVSYEQYF.

With respect to this clonotype: Relative to the germline gene, one junction end is altered; a read error may explain this. The rearrangement joins TRBV15 to TRBJ2-6; weak D call: TRBD1 (6 bases). The CDR3 covers 16 residues. Germline V lookup: CDR1 LNHNV, CDR2 YYDKDF (reference sequence). The CDR3 DNA is TGTGCCACCAGCTCCCGCAGGGGATCTGGGGCCAACGTCCGGACTTTC. Translated: CATSSRRGSGANVRTF.

V and J are TRBV7-9 and TRBJ2-7, with 10 bases lining up with TRBD2. J gave up 1 base and V 5 bases, and 8 bases lay outside the gene matches. Germline V gene lookup returns CDR1 SEHNR and CDR2 FQNEAQ (reference sequence). There are 16 residues in the CDR3. CDR3 sequence: CASSPVLSGGSYEQYF. The CDR3 DNA is TGTGCCAGCAGCCCGGTTCTTAGCGGGGGGTCCTACGAGCAGTACTTC.

This clonotype was recorded a few times. The genes are TRBV2 and TRBJ2-1; D is possibly TRBD1 (6 bases). The ends were cut back, 6 bases at V and 8 bases at J, with 14 bases in the middle. The CDR3 has 13 residues. Germline V gene lookup returns CDR1 SNHLY and CDR2 FYNNEI. This chain's CDR3 is CASRGQRVDEQFF. The CDR3 region has the DNA TGTGCCAGCAGGGGACAAAGGGTCGATGAGCAGTTCTTC.

This clonotype was counted between two and nine times. A much larger clone is a single base away; this may be a read error. This chain's CDR3 is CASSHYDHSNTGELFF. CDR3 DNA sequence: TGTGCCAGCAGCCACTATGACCACTCGAACACCGGGGAGCTGTTTTTT. The V and J genes are TRBV14 and TRBJ2-2; D gene ambiguous. Germline V gene data show CDR1 as SGHDN and CDR2 as FVKESK. The CDR3 totals 16 residues. The V end lost 3 bases, the J end lost 0 bases, and 11 bases lay between the germline ends.

This clonotype was seen ten or more times. The V and J genes are TRBV20-1 and TRBJ1-2; D might be TRBD1 (5 bases). V shed 6 bases and J shed 4 bases, with 12 bases lying between them. This CDR3 has 12 residues. Germline CDR1 DFQATT, CDR2 SNEGSKA (reference sequence). CDR3 coding DNA: TGCAGTGCGGTCCCAGGGTCCTATGGCTACACCTTC. This encodes CSAVPGSYGYTF.